This T cell receptor (beta chain) is drawn from a study of OX40 agonist ivuxolimab in advanced cancers. Study summary: Ivuxolimab, an agonistic anti-OX40 (CD134) antibody, was given to patients.

The CDR3 consists of 14 residues. V was trimmed by 4 bases and J by 6 bases, leaving 13 bases between them. In germline, CDR1 is SGHNT, CDR2 YYREEE (reference sequence). Here immunoSEQ multiplex PCR was the method, and the copy in TCRdb shows in-frame clones only, minus some. Of approximately 22,000 clones listed, 84% are singletons. Excluded were patients having autoimmune disease history or systemic immunosuppression. A note on this clone: Its antigen is currently unknown.

Study-wide points: Blood T cells, both CD4+ and CD8+, expanded clonally by week 6 at 0.1 to 3.0 mg/kg. Low levels of normalized T-cell clonal expansion also appeared in some nonresponders.

The source is an adult with an advanced solid tumor such as melanoma, head and neck, liver or kidney cancer. The sequencing used CD4+ or CD8+ T cells sorted from blood, collected in a trial of the OX40 agonist ivuxolimab. The V gene is TRBV5-4, the J gene TRBJ2-2; TRBD1 or TRBD2 may be the D gene (5 bases each). The CDR3 region is CASSLGEKSGELFF. In DNA form, the CDR3 reads TGTGCCAGCAGCCTGGGGGAGAAATCCGGGGAGCTGTTTTTT.